The T cell receptor (beta chain) described here comes from a study of blood T cell repertoires in COVID-19. On the study more broadly: Italy, Spain and the United States were the sources of the convalescent and acute COVID-19 samples. T cells, B-cell-depleted T cells, or PBMCs supplied cDNA or gDNA.

This clone was observed once. Source study methods: Estimates of nucleated cell counts were drawn from the amplification of reference gene primers. Here immunoSEQ multiplex PCR was the method, and the copy in TCRdb shows in-frame clones only, minus some. V and J calls and clone size come straight from that table; D and trimming were deduced from the DNA. The top ten clones hold roughly 2.7% of a sample with some 110,000 clones, over 75% of them seen once. This receptor was identified in a man aged 45-65 years with acute or convalescent COVID-19. The sequenced sample consisted of peripheral blood.

This chain's CDR3 is CASSSHPGEWNQETQYF. The CDR3 DNA reads TGTGCCAGCAGTTCACATCCAGGGGAGTGGAACCAAGAGACCCAGTACTTC. The gene calls are TRBV6-2 or TRBV6-3 and TRBJ2-5, with D maybe TRBD1 (6 bases). This CDR3 comprises 17 residues. Trimming removed 4 bases at V and 0 bases at J, with 18 bases between. The germline gives CDR1 MNHEY, CDR2 SVGEGT.